This is a list of T cell receptor beta chains from one sample in a study of Ad26.COV2.S vaccination and SARS-CoV-2 variants. Assay: immunoSEQ multiplex PCR; the TCRdb copy retains only in-frame clones and omits some. The sample consists of hundreds of thousands of clones, about 88% of them appearing once. The sequencing here drew on peripheral blood, taken in a trial of Ad26.COV2.S vaccine versus placebo. These receptors were obtained from a person aged 18-60 years who received the Ad26.COV2.S COVID-19 vaccine or a placebo. CDR3s include the opening cysteine and the closing phenylalanine or tryptophan. D genes are given only for firm matches. The listing skips clone size in some rows; elsewhere it reads once, few, many or a size class.

CDR3,DNA,V,D,size,J
CASSRGPQETQYF,TGTGCCAGCAGTCGGGGTCCCCAAGAGACCCAGTACTTC,TRBV6-2/TRBV6-3,.,.,TRBJ2-5
CASTPGKLSPEQYF,TGCGCCAGCACCCCGGGCAAGTTAAGTCCCGAGCAGTACTTC,TRBV5-1,.,.,TRBJ2-7
CASSYRGQGGAEAFF,TGTGCCAGCAGTTACAGGGGACAGGGGGGCGCTGAAGCTTTCTTT,TRBV6-5,TRBD1,.,TRBJ1-1
CASKDRGTEQYF,TGTGCCAGCAAGGACAGGGGGACCGAGCAGTACTTC,TRBV2,TRBD1,.,TRBJ2-7
CASSFVGTAALSGYTF,TGTGCCAGCAGCTTCGTCGGGACAGCCGCCCTGAGTGGCTACACCTTC,TRBV7-2,TRBD1,.,TRBJ1-2
CASSLRSGNTIYF,TGTGCCAGCAGCTTACGCTCTGGAAACACCATATATTTT,TRBV7-2,.,.,TRBJ1-3
CASSIGTYQPQHF,TGTGCCAGTAGTATTGGGACCTATCAGCCCCAGCATTTT,TRBV19,.,.,TRBJ1-5
CAWVQPASNYEQYF,TGTGCCTGGGTACAGCCGGCCTCTAACTACGAGCAGTACTTC,TRBV30,.,.,TRBJ2-7
CASRPLRGADYGYTF,TGTGCCAGTAGACCCCTCCGAGGGGCTGACTATGGCTACACCTTC,TRBV19,.,.,TRBJ1-2
CASTRIRGEAFF,TGTGCCAGCACCCGAATAAGGGGTGAAGCTTTCTTT,TRBV7-2,.,.,TRBJ1-1
CASTDRVREKLFF,TGTGCCAGCACGGACAGGGTTAGGGAAAAACTGTTTTTT,TRBV6-5,TRBD1,many,TRBJ1-4
CASSEQQGAGELFF,TGTGCCAGCAGTGAGCAGCAGGGGGCTGGGGAGCTGTTTTTT,TRBV2,TRBD1,.,TRBJ2-2
CASSLDVSSYEQYF,TGTGCCAGCAGCTTAGATGTCAGCTCCTACGAGCAGTACTTC,TRBV7-8,.,.,TRBJ2-7
CASSRQGQGFNEQFF,TGTGCCAGCAGCCGTCAGGGACAGGGTTTCAATGAGCAGTTCTTC,TRBV13,TRBD1,.,TRBJ2-1
CSASGDSFNEQFF,TGCAGTGCTAGTGGGGACAGCTTCAATGAGCAGTTCTTC,TRBV20-1,TRBD1,.,TRBJ2-1
CASSHPRGGSNQPQHF,TGTGCCAGCAGTCACCCCCGTGGGGGGAGCAATCAGCCCCAGCATTTT,TRBV28,.,.,TRBJ1-5
CASSPDTGHIVREQYF,TGTGCCAGCAGCCCAGACACGGGACATATTGTTCGCGAGCAGTACTTC,TRBV3-1/TRBV3-2,.,.,TRBJ2-7
CASLGAGLNTGELFF,TGCGCCAGCCTGGGGGCAGGTCTAAACACCGGGGAGCTGTTTTTT,TRBV5-1,.,.,TRBJ2-2
CASSSDRVCVNQPQHF,TGTGCCAGCAGCAGTGACAGGGTGTGTGTCAATCAGCCCCAGCATTTT,TRBV21-1,.,.,TRBJ1-5
CASSFRQDYGYTF,TGTGCCAGCAGTTTTAGACAGGACTATGGCTACACCTTC,TRBV12-3/TRBV12-4,.,.,TRBJ1-2
CASSQVGGELFF,TGCGCCAGCAGCCAGGTTGGTGGGGAGCTGTTTTTT,TRBV5-1,.,.,TRBJ2-2
CASIGQTSGNTIYF,TGTGCCAGCATTGGACAAACCTCTGGAAACACCATATATTTT,TRBV28,.,few,TRBJ1-3
CASSLGRGGVSYNEQFF,TGTGCCAGCAGCTTAGGACGGGGTGGAGTCTCCTACAATGAGCAGTTCTTC,TRBV7-2,.,.,TRBJ2-1
CASSPSGRALWGEQFF,TGTGCCAGCAGCCCTAGCGGGAGGGCCTTATGGGGTGAGCAGTTCTTC,TRBV7-8,TRBD2,.,TRBJ2-1
CASSIGGGGETQYF,TGTGCCAGTAGTATAGGAGGGGGAGGAGAGACCCAGTACTTC,TRBV19,.,.,TRBJ2-5
CASSPTGVNSPLHF,TGTGCCAGCAGCCCGACAGGGGTCAATTCACCCCTCCACTTT,TRBV7-6,TRBD1,.,TRBJ1-6
CASSRGGGETDTQYF,TGTGCCAGCAGCCGAGGGGGGGGCGAAACAGATACGCAGTATTTT,TRBV6-4,.,.,TRBJ2-3
CASSSLGRGRAYNEQFF,TGTGCCAGCAGCTCCCTAGGCAGGGGCAGGGCCTACAATGAGCAGTTCTTC,TRBV21-1,.,.,TRBJ2-1
CAISIGDRESYQPQHF,TGTGCCATCAGTATCGGGGACAGGGAGTCTTATCAGCCCCAGCATTTT,TRBV10-3,TRBD1,.,TRBJ1-5
CASLPRVGNEQFF,TGTGCCAGTTTACCCCGGGTAGGAAATGAGCAGTTCTTC,TRBV28,.,.,TRBJ2-1
CASSYARDRAPYEQFF,TGTGCCAGCAGCTACGCCCGGGACAGGGCCCCGTATGAGCAGTTCTTC,TRBV13,TRBD1,.,TRBJ2-1
CASSQGGSQANYGYTF,TGTGCCAGCAGCCAAGGAGGGTCCCAAGCTAACTATGGCTACACCTTC,TRBV7-2,.,.,TRBJ1-2
CASSRRQGNSPLHF,TGTGCCAGTAGTAGACGACAGGGTAATTCACCCCTCCACTTT,TRBV19,TRBD1,.,TRBJ1-6
CASSLEGANSPLHF,TGCGCCAGCAGCTTGGAAGGGGCTAATTCACCCCTCCACTTT,TRBV5-1,.,once,TRBJ1-6
CASSRPDRGTPLHF,TGTGCCAGCAGCCGCCCGGACAGGGGAACACCCCTCCACTTT,TRBV3-1/TRBV3-2,TRBD1,.,TRBJ1-6
CASSPRQSSGNTIYF,TGTGCCAGCTCACCACGTCAGAGCTCTGGAAACACCATATATTTT,TRBV18,.,once,TRBJ1-3
CASTDMGAEGQETQYF,TGTGCCAGCACCGACATGGGGGCAGAGGGCCAAGAGACCCAGTACTTC,TRBV27,.,.,TRBJ2-5
CASSAFSGQSYEQYF,TGCGCCAGCAGCGCATTCTCTGGACAATCCTACGAGCAGTACTTC,TRBV5-1,.,.,TRBJ2-7
CASSQDRGTGHTDTQYF,TGCGCCAGCAGCCAAGATCGGGGAACCGGCCACACAGATACGCAGTATTTT,TRBV4-3,.,.,TRBJ2-3
CASSVGRDSDTQYF,TGTGCCAGCAGCGTAGGGCGGGATTCAGATACGCAGTATTTT,TRBV9,.,.,TRBJ2-3
CASSYSTGSTYEQYF,TGTGCCAGCAGTTACTCGACCGGGAGCACCTACGAGCAGTACTTC,TRBV6-5,.,.,TRBJ2-7
CASQTGLAEETQYF,TGTGCCAGCCAAACCGGGCTAGCGGAAGAGACCCAGTACTTC,TRBV7-9,TRBD2,.,TRBJ2-5
CASSAHNTGELFF,TGTGCCAGCAGCGCTCATAACACCGGGGAGCTGTTTTTT,TRBV3-1/TRBV3-2,.,.,TRBJ2-2
CASQAGGLLGDYEQYF,TGCGCCAGCCAAGCCGGGGGCCTCCTCGGGGACTACGAGCAGTACTTC,TRBV5-1,.,few,TRBJ2-7
CASSLVGGGPYEQYF,TGTGCCAGCAGCTTAGTGGGAGGGGGGCCCTACGAGCAGTACTTC,TRBV7-2,.,.,TRBJ2-7
CASSKGTVYQPQHF,TGTGCCAGCAGCAAAGGGACCGTGTATCAGCCCCAGCATTTT,TRBV21-1,.,.,TRBJ1-5
CASGGLAGGYEQYF,TGTGCTAGTGGTGGACTAGCGGGGGGTTACGAGCAGTACTTC,TRBV12-5,TRBD2,.,TRBJ2-7
CASSRTGGRPGNEKLFF,TGTGCCAGCAGCCGAACAGGGGGACGACCTGGTAATGAAAAACTGTTTTTT,TRBV5-8,TRBD1,.,TRBJ1-4
CASSRRRGGDIYEQYF,TGTGCCAGCAGCCGTAGGCGGGGCGGGGATATCTACGAGCAGTACTTC,TRBV3-1/TRBV3-2,.,.,TRBJ2-7
CASSLGVPRREQYF,TGTGCCAGCAGTTTGGGGGTCCCTCGTAGGGAGCAGTACTTC,TRBV28,.,.,TRBJ2-7